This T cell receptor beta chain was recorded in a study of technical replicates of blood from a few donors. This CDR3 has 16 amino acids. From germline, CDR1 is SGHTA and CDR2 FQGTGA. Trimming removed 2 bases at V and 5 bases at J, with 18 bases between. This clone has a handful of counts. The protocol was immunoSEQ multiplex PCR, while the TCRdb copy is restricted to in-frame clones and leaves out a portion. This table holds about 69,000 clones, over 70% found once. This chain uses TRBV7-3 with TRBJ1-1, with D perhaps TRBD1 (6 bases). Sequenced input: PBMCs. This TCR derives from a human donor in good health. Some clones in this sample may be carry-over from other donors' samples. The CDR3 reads CASSLHTRGGRTEAFF. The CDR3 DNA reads TGTGCCAGCAGCTTACACACTCGAGGGGGACGGACTGAAGCTTTCTTT.